The sequence of this T cell receptor (beta chain) was determined in a study of beta chain features in type 1 diabetes (dated by TCRdb to 2016 to 2019). Regarding the research as a whole: Mean age, gender distribution, total cell number and subset yield did not differ between patients and healthy donors. A total of 100 million to 140 million sorted cells were examined across all samples, and the number of cells per subset was strongly correlated with RNA yield. In the study, recently diagnosed type 1 diabetes patients and matched healthy donors were compared on the TCRB repertoires of their sorted circulating CD4+ T cell subsets. Naive and central memory subsets were obtained from all 30 or so donors, but regulatory and stem cell-like memory subsets were isolated from only 8 patients and roughly 8 healthy donors.

From each donor, a single peripheral blood sample of about 120 mL on average was drawn into heparinised tubes. A BD FACSAria II was used to sort naive, central memory, regulatory and stem cell-like memory CD4+ T cells with a panel that included CD45RO, CCR7, CD25, CD127, CD95 and CD27. All sorted populations exceeded 95% purity. PBMCs were isolated immediately by Lymphoprep density gradient centrifugation and stained directly without culture. Samples were stained and sorted in pairs, with one healthy donor and one patient per experiment, so that batch effects were minimized. V sheds 6 bases and J sheds 1 base, leaving 15 bases between their ends. CDR1 is given as SEHNR and CDR2 as FQNEAQ, both from the germline V gene (reference sequence). Reading from cysteine to phenylalanine, the CDR3 counts 15 amino acids. The only DNA kept is the CDR3, 45 bases in frame from the first base. The entire isolated RNA was reverse transcribed using the High Capacity cDNA Reverse Transcription Kit, and thus expressed TCRB transcripts were sequenced. Deep immunoSEQ sequencing was performed on naive, central memory and regulatory T cell samples, with an average of about 3.6 million total reads per sample. Sorted cells were lysed in RLT buffer, and RNA was extracted using DNase-treated RNeasy Micro or Mini kits according to cell number. To prevent cross-contamination, each cell subset was processed individually, whereas patient and healthy donor samples were processed jointly. TCRB sequences were amplified from cDNA with the immunoSEQ multiplex PCR, producing 87-bp fragments spanning the CDR3 region. Sequencing of the amplicons was done on the Illumina HiSeq platform. For the original study's pipeline: Synthetic template baselines were used to correct PCR bias computationally, reads within Hamming distance 2 were collapsed together, and singletons that could not be merged were discarded. Reads were aligned against IMGT to assign V, D and J genes, CDR3 length and insertions or deletions at six rearrangement sites. Within each subset, clonotype counts were normalized to sorted cell number, and only after that were true diversity and Gini coefficients computed with the tcR R package. Repertoire sharing was quantified using the overlap coefficient calculated on TCRB nucleotide sequences. As a proxy for the pre-selection repertoire, out-of-frame TCRB sequences from naive cells were analyzed. TCRdb retrieved this table from immuneACCESS and kept in-frame rearrangements only. Not all clones are present; in checked studies, unresolved V genes account for under half, and no reason is known for the remainder. The V and J calls and the clone size are those of that table, but D and trimming were determined from the DNA. Recorded for this sample are 600,000 to 750,000 clones; roughly 12% of them occurred a single time. The ten largest clones add up to more than 0.09% of the sample.

Concerning this clone: The target of this receptor is not known. The input lacks base qualities; no much larger clone sits a single base away.

The investigation overall reported the following: At VDJ recombination sites, patients with type 1 diabetes made fewer insertions and deleted more nucleotides, a pattern implying thymic rearrangement abnormalities. Because cDNA rather than genomic DNA was sequenced, highly expressing activated cells could have been over-represented, although no difference in activation and CD3 levels was found between groups. Because small numbers of individuals were included in the HLA sub-analyses, any influence of HLA type on TCRB rearrangement was left unresolved. A moderate but significant shortening of TCRB CDR3 length was observed in type 1 diabetes patients in all four CD4+ subsets. Shorter templates might be favored by PCR, yet because patient and control samples were amplified and corrected together, any such skew would affect both groups equally. The naive, central memory and regulatory TCRB repertoires appeared to resemble one another more closely among patients than among healthy donors.

The TCR originated in a man aged 25-40 years with type 1 diabetes. The chain joins TRBV7-9 to TRBJ1-2; the D gene remains uncertain. The sequencing input was naive CD4+ T cells from blood. Explained via the paper, the cell subset or site label denotes: true naive CD4+ T cells. The CDR3 region: CASRSSGSLNYGYTF. The DNA is as follows: TGTGCCAGCAGGTCGTCGGGGAGCCTTAACTATGGCTACACCTTC. Where the CDR3 stops, the reference TRBV7-9 and TRBJ1-2 genes take over; the full variable domain is DTGVSQNPRHKITKRGQNVTFRCDPISEHNRLYWYRQTLGQGPEFLTYFQNEAQLEKSRLLSDRFSAERPKGSFSTLEIQRTEQGDSAMYLCASRSSGSLNYGYTFGSGTRLTVV.